The sequence of this T cell receptor beta chain was determined in a study of response to subunit inactivated influenza vaccine. Study findings and constraints: Each seasonal influenza vaccination recruits few new T cells, the authors suggested.

TCRdb re-called the RT-PCR reads through MiXCR, storing one row per CDR3 protein. In the table there are around 540,000 distinct CDR3 sequences, 12% of which are singletons. Germline V CDR1 and CDR2: DFQATT, SNEGSKA (reference sequence). The CDR3 is made up of 13 amino acids. The germline V and J ends were trimmed by 5 bases and 9 bases, with 17 bases remaining between them. This clonotype was counted only a few times. Antigen: not known. The source was PBMCs from blood, collected on the day of vaccination. This TCR was sampled from a man between 45 and 60 years old who received an inactivated influenza vaccine. V and J are TRBV20-1 and TRBJ1-5; weak D call: TRBD1 (5 bases). Written as DNA, the CDR3 is TGCAGTGCTGGGACGGTTACAATCGGGCCCCAGCATTTT. Residues: CSAGTVTIGPQHF.